One and the same sample provided the 10 T cell receptor beta chains below, sequenced in a study of early T cells in non-severe SARS-CoV-2 infection. TCRdb independently ran MiXCR on the 5' RACE reads; one entry per CDR3 protein. The data show just under 60,000 distinct CDR3 sequences, with less than 9.5% seen just once and approximately 3.1% held by the top ten. Sequenced input: whole blood. The source is an adult who was a healthcare worker with PCR-confirmed SARS-CoV-2 infection or an uninfected control (not recorded which).

Only a few counts were recorded for this clonotype. The rearrangement uses TRBV12-3 or TRBV12-4 and TRBJ2-7, with D maybe TRBD2 (7 bases). The ends were cut back, 4 bases at V and 4 bases at J, with 11 bases in the middle. The CDR3 covers 13 residues. The CDR3 coding sequence is TGTGCCAGCAGTTGGGGGGGCAGATACGAGCAGTACTTC. It translates to CASSWGGRYEQYF.

The J gene is TRBJ2-1, the V gene TRBV7-2, with 9 nucleotides matching TRBD2. Trimming removed 6 bases from V and 8 bases from J; junction bases left unmatched: 5. The CDR3 has 13 residues. From germline, CDR1 is SGHTA and CDR2 FQGNSA. CDR3 residues: CASSSIAGDEQFF. The CDR3 DNA is TGTGCCAGCAGTTCCATAGCGGGAGATGAGCAGTTCTTC.

This clonotype has ten or more counts. Written as DNA, the CDR3 is TGTGCCTTTGAGAGGCCCCCGTCTAGGGAGCAGTACTTC. Translation: CAFERPPSREQYF. The rearrangement links TRBV30 to TRBJ2-7; D unresolved. The CDR3 covers 13 residues. V was trimmed by 7 bases and J by 7 bases, leaving 20 bases between them. The germline CDR1 and CDR2 sequences are GTSNPN and SVGIG (reference sequence).

At least ten counts were recorded for this clonotype. The rearrangement uses TRBV6-5 and TRBJ2-2; the D is unclear. V was shortened by 6 bases and J by 7 bases, with 15 bases between the two germline ends. This CDR3 is built from 14 residues. Germline V lookup: CDR1 MNHEY, CDR2 SVGAGI. CDR3 protein: CASSRLGMSGELFF. The CDR3 DNA reads TGTGCCAGCAGCCGACTGGGGATGAGCGGGGAGCTGTTTTTT.

The chain has TRBV28 and TRBJ1-2, with D unclear. V dropped 6 bases and J dropped 7 bases, with 21 bases sitting between them. This CDR3 spans 15 amino acids. Per germline, CDR1 MDHEN and CDR2 SYDVKM. CDR3 DNA sequence: TGTGCCAGCAGCCCTAGGTCCTTTTCTTCCCTTGGCTACACCTTC. Protein: CASSPRSFSSLGYTF.

This chain connects TRBV6-5 to TRBJ2-1; D unclear. In germline, CDR1 is MNHEY, CDR2 SVGAGI. The length of the CDR3 is 13 residues. Trimming removed 2 bases from V and 5 bases from J, with 7 bases in between. CDR3 sequence reads: CASSYGSNNEQFF. In DNA form, the CDR3 reads TGTGCCAGCAGTTACGGGTCCAACAATGAGCAGTTCTTC.

The genes are TRBV3-1 and TRBJ2-1, with TRBD2 matching over 10 bases. Germline CDR1 and CDR2: LGHDT and YNNKEL (reference sequence). V gave up 2 bases and J gave up 5 bases; unmatched junction bases: 0. This CDR3 comprises 14 residues. As DNA, the CDR3 is TGTGCCAGCAGCCAACTAGCGGGGGACAATGAGCAGTTCTTC. This sequence encodes CASSQLAGDNEQFF.

This clonotype was seen many times. V is TRBV9 and J is TRBJ1-2; 10 bases agree with TRBD1. There are 15 residues in the CDR3. V was pared by 0 bases and J by 5 bases, with 4 bases of the junction left unmatched. Looked up from germline, CDR1 is SGDLS and CDR2 is YYNGEE. CDR3 in amino acids: CASSVDDRGPYGYTF. The CDR3, as DNA: TGTGCCAGCAGCGTAGACGACAGGGGGCCTTATGGCTACACCTTC.

This clonotype was seen at least ten times. The V call is TRBV7-9, the J call TRBJ2-1; tentatively, D is TRBD2 (6 bases). The CDR3 totals 14 residues. The ends were cut back, 2 bases at V and 4 bases at J, with 9 bases in the middle. Germline-derived CDR1 and CDR2 are SEHNR and FQNEAQ (reference sequence). CDR3 bases: TGTGCCAGCAGCTTATTAGCGGATTACAATGAGCAGTTCTTC. Translated, it gives CASSLLADYNEQFF.

This clonotype came up a few times. J is TRBJ2-1 and V is TRBV20-1; 13 bases line up with TRBD2. The CDR3 is 14 residues long. Germline CDR1 reads DFQATT; CDR2 reads SNEGSKA (reference sequence). V shed 8 bases, J shed 0 bases, and the junction held 1 base outside the gene matches. The CDR3 DNA reads TGCAGTTGGACTAGCGGGAGCTCCTACAATGAGCAGTTCTTC. Its translation: CSWTSGSSYNEQFF.